The next 29 T cell receptor beta chains were all read from a single sample in a study of blood T cells in healthy people across ages. Primers used in a second PCR of about 7 to 12 cycles were a sample-barcoded 5' primer and a J-beta primer mix. TCRdb re-called the 5' RACE reads with MiXCR, one entry per CDR3 protein. The sample carries 1.2 million to 1.5 million distinct CDR3 sequences, approximately 59% recorded once. Sequenced sample: blood. These receptors were taken from a man younger than 35 in good health.

This chain links TRBV7-9 with TRBJ2-5; 7 bases are a match to TRBD2. Unmatched junction bases numbered 7, after V lost 4 bases and J lost 2 bases. Germline V gives CDR1 SEHNR, CDR2 FQNEAQ (reference sequence). The CDR3 contains 15 residues. This chain's CDR3 is CASSSLASGQETQYF. The CDR3 nucleotides are TGTGCCAGCAGCTCCCTTGCTAGCGGACAAGAGACCCAGTACTTC.

This clonotype was seen just once. The junction departs from germline at one end; a sequencing error may be responsible. This chain connects TRBV29-1 to TRBJ2-7; D not certain. The CDR3 sequence is 13 residues long. The germline V gene encodes CDR1 SQVTM and CDR2 ANQGSEA. The CDR3 nucleotides are TGCGGCGTCGAGGATGACGACACCTACGAGCAGTACTTC. Protein product: CGVEDDDTYEQYF.

The chain has TRBV12-3 or TRBV12-4 and TRBJ1-1; tentatively, D is TRBD1 (6 bases). CDR3 length equals 13 residues. Trimming cost V 2 bases and J 5 bases, with 9 bases left between them. The DNA for the CDR3 is TGTGCCAGCAGTTTAAAAGGGGGAACTGAAGCTTTCTTT. Protein product: CASSLKGGTEAFF.

The genes are TRBV28 and TRBJ2-7; 8 bases agree with TRBD1. The CDR3 has 15 residues. With 5 bases clipped from V and 7 bases from J, the junction kept 13 bases outside the gene matches. Germline V gene data show CDR1 as MDHEN and CDR2 as SYDVKM. The CDR3 sequence: CASSTRTGKGTEQYF. The CDR3 DNA follows: TGTGCCAGCAGTACTCGGACAGGGAAGGGTACTGAGCAGTACTTC.

The table lists this clonotype with a few counts. This rearrangement joins TRBV5-1 to TRBJ2-5, with D perhaps assigned TRBD1 or TRBD2 (5 bases each). V gave up 3 bases and J gave up 2 bases, with 11 bases separating them. The CDR3 has 14 residues. Germline values: CDR1 SGHRS, CDR2 YFSETQ. CDR3 in amino acids: CASSSGRVQETQYF. In DNA, the CDR3 is TGCGCCAGCAGCTCGGGACGGGTACAAGAGACCCAGTACTTC.

The chain carries TRBV29-1 and TRBJ2-1, with TRBD2 matching 12 bases. From germline, CDR1 is SQVTM and CDR2 ANQGSEA. With V trimmed by 0 bases and J by 0 bases, 6 bases remained unmatched. There are 18 residues in the CDR3. Here the CDR3 reads CSVEDRLAGGSSYNEQFF. In DNA form, the CDR3 reads TGCAGCGTTGAAGATCGCCTAGCGGGGGGGAGCTCCTACAATGAGCAGTTCTTC.

The chain couples TRBV5-1 to TRBJ1-2; D is possibly TRBD1 (5 bases). Germline CDR1 SGHRS, CDR2 YFSETQ. The V end was cut by 4 bases, the J end by 2 bases, with 12 bases between. There are 14 residues in the CDR3. The chain's CDR3 is CASSGGRTNYGYTF. The CDR3 nucleotides are TGCGCCAGCAGCGGGGGACGGACAAACTATGGCTACACCTTC.

The count of this clonotype is one. The chain links TRBV5-1 to TRBJ2-3; 12 nucleotides agree with TRBD2. The V segment lost 5 bases and the J segment 2 bases; nucleotides outside the gene matches: 6. CDR3 length equals 16 residues. Germline values: CDR1 SGHRS, CDR2 YFSETQ. CDR3 in DNA: TGCGCCAGCAGACCTACTAGCGGGGGGCCCACAGATACGCAGTATTTT. This translates into CASRPTSGGPTDTQYF.

The CDR3 sequence: CASSYSSTTGELYEQYF. CDR3 nucleotides: TGTGCCAGCAGTTACTCGAGTACGACAGGGGAACTTTACGAGCAGTACTTC. The chain recombines TRBV6-2 or TRBV6-3 with TRBJ2-7, with 8 bases aligning to TRBD1. This CDR3 is 17 amino acids long. CDR1 is MNHEY and CDR2 is SVGEGT in the germline V gene. Germline trimming cut 0 bases from V and 4 bases from J; bases unmatched to any gene: 11.

The V gene is TRBV7-8, the J gene TRBJ2-7; D remains ambiguous. Deletions cut 5 bases from V and 6 bases from J, with 14 bases between. The CDR3 length is 13 residues. The germline V gene has CDR1 SGHVS and CDR2 FQNEAQ. The CDR3 protein is CASSPSQLREQYF. DNA of the CDR3: TGTGCCAGCAGCCCGAGCCAACTCCGCGAGCAGTACTTC.

The chain uses TRBV12-3 or TRBV12-4 and TRBJ1-2; 9 bases fit TRBD1. The V and J ends lost 5 bases and 8 bases, in that order; junction bases with no gene match: 6. The CDR3 totals 13 residues. This chain's CDR3 is CASSPRTGVGYTF. The CDR3 DNA follows: TGTGCCAGCAGTCCTAGGACAGGGGTCGGCTACACCTTC.

The CDR3 protein is CASQHRSYNEQFF. The CDR3 DNA follows: TGTGCCAGCCAGCATAGGTCCTACAATGAGCAGTTCTTC. The rearrangement links TRBV25-1 to TRBJ2-1; D call uncertain. Germline loops: CDR1 MGHDK, CDR2 SYGVNS. The CDR3 has 13 residues. Trimming removed 8 bases from V and 1 base from J, with 9 bases in between.

The rearrangement joins TRBV12-3 or TRBV12-4 to TRBJ1-4; 7 bases fit TRBD1. This CDR3 spans 17 amino acids. V lost 6 bases to trimming and J lost 0 bases; unmatched junction nucleotides: 10. The CDR3 loop is CASRQTGLGATNEKLFF. In nucleotides, the CDR3 is TGTGCCAGCAGGCAGACAGGGTTGGGTGCAACTAATGAAAAACTGTTTTTT.

The chain carries TRBV20-1 and TRBJ2-1; TRBD2 is a possible D gene (6 bases). The CDR3 loop spans 15 amino acids. Trimming removed 1 base at V and 10 bases at J, with 20 bases between. Germline loops: CDR1 DFQATT, CDR2 SNEGSKA (reference sequence). CDR3 coding DNA: TGCAGTGCTAGAGGTCTAGGGACTCGTGGGGTAGAGCAGTTCTTC. Translating gives CSARGLGTRGVEQFF.

This clonotype has just a few counts. It may be a read error: a sequence one base away is much more abundant. This rearrangement joins TRBV12-3 or TRBV12-4 to TRBJ2-5, with D perhaps matching TRBD1 (6 bases). V dropped 6 bases and J dropped 4 bases, with 15 bases sitting between them. CDR3 length equals 14 residues. The CDR3 DNA follows: TGTGCCAGCAGGGTGGACGTAGGGGGAGAGACCCAGTACTTC. Protein: CASRVDVGGETQYF.

The gene calls are TRBV12-3 or TRBV12-4 and TRBJ2-5; 8 nucleotides line up with TRBD1. J was trimmed by 0 bases and V by 4 bases; bases with no gene match: 10. The CDR3 consists of 17 residues. The CDR3 region has the DNA TGTGCCAGCAGTTCCGGGACAGGCAGACTAAACCAAGAGACCCAGTACTTC. This codes for CASSSGTGRLNQETQYF.

This clonotype was seen a handful of times. The V and J genes are TRBV24-1 and TRBJ2-1, with 9 positions matching TRBD1. The CDR3 spans 14 residues. Trimming took 3 bases from V and 8 from J; bases not matched to a gene: 4. CDR1 is KGHDR, CDR2 SFDVKD, per germline. DNA for the CDR3: TGTGCCACCAGTGATCGGACAGGGGCCCATGAGCAGTTCTTC. This codes for CATSDRTGAHEQFF.

The chain carries TRBV28 and TRBJ2-3; D not certain. The CDR3 sequence is 12 residues long. The V and J ends lost 8 bases and 4 bases respectively, with 10 bases between them. Germline V CDR1 and CDR2: MDHEN, SYDVKM. The DNA of the CDR3 is TGTGCCAGCGCTCCCACCGCAGATACGCAGTATTTT. As protein: CASAPTADTQYF.

V gene TRBV29-1 combines with J gene TRBJ2-4, with TRBD2 as a possible D gene (7 bases). The CDR3 is 15 residues long. Germline loops: CDR1 SQVTM, CDR2 ANQGSEA. Trimming removed 0 bases from V and 7 bases from J, with 16 bases in between. The chain's CDR3 is CSVEDPTRGLNIQYF. The DNA of the CDR3 is TGCAGCGTTGAAGATCCGACGCGGGGGCTCAACATTCAGTACTTC.

This clonotype appeared once. The V gene is TRBV5-1, the J gene TRBJ2-5; perhaps D is TRBD1 or TRBD2 (5 bases each). Germline lookup yields CDR1 SGHRS and CDR2 YFSETQ. CDR3 length equals 15 residues. Trimming removed 3 bases at V and 0 bases at J, with 12 bases between. CDR3 sequence: CASSSLGTYQETQYF. CDR3 nucleotides: TGCGCCAGCAGCTCCCTCGGGACCTACCAAGAGACCCAGTACTTC.

This clonotype was seen only a few times. The chain recombines TRBV27 with TRBJ2-1, with a tentative D call TRBD2 (5 bases). Trimming left V 7 bases short and J 2 bases short, with 24 bases between. This CDR3 region has 18 residues. The germline gives CDR1 MNHEY, CDR2 SMNVEV (reference sequence). The CDR3: CASKARAAARVPYNEQFF. DNA of the CDR3: TGTGCCAGCAAAGCGCGGGCCGCAGCGAGGGTCCCCTACAATGAGCAGTTCTTC.

In this sample, this clonotype turned up a few times. J is TRBJ2-7 and V is TRBV4-1, with 7 bases aligning to TRBD2. After removal of 0 bases from V and 1 base from J, the junction contained 12 bases not matched to a gene. CDR1 is MGHRA, CDR2 YSYEKL, per germline. This CDR3 contains 18 residues. The CDR3 DNA reads as TGCGCCAGCAGCCAAGATCGTGGAGGTAGCGGGTTTTCCTACGAGCAGTACTTC. It specifies CASSQDRGGSGFSYEQYF.

This clonotype was counted a single time. V usage is TRBV4-3 and J usage is TRBJ2-1, with unresolved D. Trimming shortened V by 1 base and J by 12 bases, and 19 bases separated the two germline ends. CDR3 length: 15 amino acids. Germline lookup yields CDR1 LGHNA and CDR2 YSLEER. CDR3: CASSQGPLSTDTQFF. The CDR3 DNA follows: TGCGCCAGCAGCCAAGGGCCGCTGAGCACAGATACGCAGTTCTTC.

The V call is TRBV24-1, the J call TRBJ2-7; D could derive from TRBD1 or TRBD2 (5 bases each). The J call is in doubt because the DNA end fits TRBJ2-5 better. The CDR3 covers 13 residues. The germline CDR1 and CDR2 sequences are KGHDR and SFDVKD. The CDR3 reads CATNGWGSETQYF. The CDR3 coding sequence is TGTGCCACCAATGGATGGGGGTCCGAGACCCAGTACTTC.

The genes are TRBV20-1 and TRBJ2-1; D is perhaps TRBD2 (6 bases). The end of the DNA fits TRBJ2-7 better, so the J call may be wrong. This CDR3 is 12 amino acids long. CDR1 is DFQATT and CDR2 is SNEGSKA in the germline V gene (reference sequence). CDR3 in DNA: TGCAGTGCGGGAGGCAGTCTTTACGAGCAGTACTTC. Residues: CSAGGSLYEQYF.

This clonotype occurred once. The V and J genes are TRBV4-3 and TRBJ2-5; D possibly corresponds to TRBD1 (6 bases). Trimming left V 4 bases short and J 4 bases short, with 22 bases between. The CDR3 consists of 17 residues. CDR1 is LGHNA, CDR2 YSLEER, per germline. CDR3 sequence reads: CASSRAQGPKAGETQYF. For the CDR3, the DNA is TGCGCCAGCAGCCGCGCCCAGGGGCCCAAGGCGGGAGAGACCCAGTACTTC.

This chain uses TRBV15 with TRBJ1-1, with D possibly TRBD1 on 5 matching bases. Germline CDR1 is LNHNV and CDR2 is YYDKDF (reference sequence). This CDR3 spans 13 amino acids. The V end was cut by 0 bases, the J end by 11 bases, with 13 bases between. CDR3 residues: CATSRDEARGAFF. For the CDR3, the DNA is TGTGCCACCAGCAGAGATGAGGCCCGGGGCGCTTTCTTT.

The chain recombines TRBV3-1 with TRBJ2-3; 11 bases fit TRBD1. There are 14 residues in the CDR3. Per germline, CDR1 LGHDT and CDR2 YNNKEL (reference sequence). J gave up 6 bases and V 3 bases, and 2 bases lay outside the gene matches. Here the CDR3 reads CASSQGQGDDTQYF. The CDR3 DNA sequence: TGTGCCAGCAGCCAGGGACAGGGGGATGATACGCAGTATTTT.

The V call is TRBV20-1, the J call TRBJ2-7, with D perhaps matching TRBD2 (5 bases). Deletions cut 3 bases from V and 0 bases from J, with 15 bases between. This CDR3 has 15 amino acids. Germline V gene data show CDR1 as DFQATT and CDR2 as SNEGSKA (reference sequence). The CDR3 sequence is CSASDGERTSYEQYF. As DNA, the CDR3 is TGCAGTGCTAGCGACGGGGAGCGGACCTCCTACGAGCAGTACTTC.